This T cell receptor (beta chain) appears in the sequencing data of a study of blood T cell repertoires in COVID-19. Study-wide context: PBMCs, B-cell-depleted T cells, or T cells provided the cDNA or gDNA that made up the material.

Germline V gives CDR1 MNHEY, CDR2 SMNVEV (reference sequence). V lost 6 bases to trimming and J lost 4 bases, with 9 bases between them. The CDR3 spans 12 residues. How the authors handled the data: Amplification from reference gene primers served as the basis for estimated nucleated cell counts. Sequenced by immunoSEQ multiplex PCR; TCRdb stores in-frame clones only, minus some. V and J calls and clone size are as listed in that table; D and trimming were resolved from the DNA. The sample has about 250,000 clones; around four fifths are singletons. Of note for this clone: The same CDR3 arises from other DNA sequences in this sample as well.

Adults between roughly 18 and 95 years of age took part from some 25 US areas. People in the exposed group encountered a COVID-19 case within 2 weeks before entering the study. The chain is built from TRBV27 and TRBJ1-1, with D maybe TRBD1 (5 bases). This sequence was found in a woman aged 40 to 50 who had been exposed to COVID-19. The specimen sequenced was PBMCs or T cells enriched from blood (not recorded which). CDR3 nucleotide sequence: TGTGCCAGCAGAACAGGCGGCACTGAAGCTTTCTTT. Protein sequence: CASRTGGTEAFF.